What follows are 4 T cell receptor beta chains derived from one specimen sequenced in a study of T cell clusters in autoimmune cytopenias. TRB was amplified by touch-down multiplex PCR, primer pools A and B combined. Reanalyzing the multiplex PCR reads, TCRdb keeps one entry per CDR3 protein, without DNA. Its listing shows approximately 11,000 distinct CDR3 sequences. Each sample's input was 200 to 300 ng genomic DNA, some 38,000 genome equivalents. The same data also went into a second study, on T cell repertoires in aging, cancer and after chemotherapy.

Material: peripheral blood. These receptors originate from a human donor in good health.

The V and J genes are TRBV15 and TRBJ2-5; TCRdb's D gene call, TRBD1, goes unchecked for lack of DNA. The CDR3 is 17 amino acids. Germline CDR1 and CDR2: LNHNV and YYDKDF (reference sequence). CDR3 residues: CATSSRDWGQAEETQYF.

The CDR3 protein is CASSPKGSTGNTIYF. The chain carries TRBV12-3 or TRBV12-4 and TRBJ1-3; TCRdb designates TRBD1, a call that cannot be tested without DNA. The CDR3 extends over 15 amino acids.

The chain couples TRBV19 to TRBJ2-2; without DNA, the TCRdb call of TRBD2 cannot be checked. CDR1 and CDR2 (germline): LNHDA, SQIVND (reference sequence). The CDR3 loop spans 14 amino acids. The CDR3 region is CATGTPGNTGELFF.

This sequence joins TRBV12-3 or TRBV12-4 and TRBJ1-1; TCRdb's D gene call, TRBD1, goes unchecked for lack of DNA. The CDR3 has 14 residues. This CDR3 is CASSPTGGYGEAFF.